This T cell receptor beta chain was recorded in a study of blood T cell repertoires in COVID-19. Study-level background: Sites across the United States, Italy and Spain contributed samples from acute and convalescent COVID-19. Sources were T cells, B-cell-depleted T cells, or PBMCs; the material itself was cDNA or gDNA.

Per the authors' pipeline: Estimated nucleated cell counts came from reference gene primer amplification. TCRdb keeps only in-frame clones here, not all; method: immunoSEQ multiplex PCR. The DNA gave D and trimming, while V, J and clone size come from that table. The sample yields 250,000 to 300,000 clones, 89% seen once. V was shortened by 2 bases and J by 0 bases, with 11 bases between the two germline ends. The length of the CDR3 is 16 residues. CDR1 and CDR2 from the germline V gene are MNHEY and SMNVEV (reference sequence). There are a few counts of this clone. Material for sequencing was peripheral blood. This sequence joins TRBV27 and TRBJ1-5; the D gene is possibly TRBD1 (6 bases). This clonotype was obtained from a woman aged 55-69 years with acute or convalescent COVID-19. The CDR3 here is CASSLGGHYSNQPQHF. The DNA of the CDR3 is TGTGCCAGCAGTTTAGGGGGACACTATAGCAATCAGCCCCAGCATTTT.